The following is a TCR beta chain sequence with its context. Antigen unknown. One junction end disagrees with the germline gene, perhaps due to a read error. Distinct nucleotide sequences in the sample also encode this CDR3. This specimen belongs to a study of cytomegalovirus exposure and HLA in healthy donors. Germline V CDR1 and CDR2: SGHDT, YYEEEE. This CDR3 region has 14 residues. With 60 Vbeta and 13 Jbeta primers, the PCR was carried out. Repertoires were generated with immunoSEQ multiplex PCR, while TCRdb's copy carries only in-frame clones and drops some. The data contain about 150,000 clones, about 88% of them singletons. Broader study findings: There were reportedly fewer N-insertions in an Asian-associated ancestry cluster than the roughly 670-donor mean, in a later analysis. For presence/absence analyses, sequencing depth was assumed to be roughly uniform across donors. With later analysis, a missense DCLRE1C variant became linked to TCR beta V- and J-gene trimming.

The V call is TRBV5-6, the J call TRBJ1-2; 9 bases are shared with TRBD1. The receptor was derived from a woman under 30 in good health and CMV-seronegative. Sequenced input: PBMCs. CDR3 bases: TGTGCCAGCAGCTCCGGGACAGGGCCCTATGGCTACACTTTC. Its translation: CASSSGTGPYGYTF.